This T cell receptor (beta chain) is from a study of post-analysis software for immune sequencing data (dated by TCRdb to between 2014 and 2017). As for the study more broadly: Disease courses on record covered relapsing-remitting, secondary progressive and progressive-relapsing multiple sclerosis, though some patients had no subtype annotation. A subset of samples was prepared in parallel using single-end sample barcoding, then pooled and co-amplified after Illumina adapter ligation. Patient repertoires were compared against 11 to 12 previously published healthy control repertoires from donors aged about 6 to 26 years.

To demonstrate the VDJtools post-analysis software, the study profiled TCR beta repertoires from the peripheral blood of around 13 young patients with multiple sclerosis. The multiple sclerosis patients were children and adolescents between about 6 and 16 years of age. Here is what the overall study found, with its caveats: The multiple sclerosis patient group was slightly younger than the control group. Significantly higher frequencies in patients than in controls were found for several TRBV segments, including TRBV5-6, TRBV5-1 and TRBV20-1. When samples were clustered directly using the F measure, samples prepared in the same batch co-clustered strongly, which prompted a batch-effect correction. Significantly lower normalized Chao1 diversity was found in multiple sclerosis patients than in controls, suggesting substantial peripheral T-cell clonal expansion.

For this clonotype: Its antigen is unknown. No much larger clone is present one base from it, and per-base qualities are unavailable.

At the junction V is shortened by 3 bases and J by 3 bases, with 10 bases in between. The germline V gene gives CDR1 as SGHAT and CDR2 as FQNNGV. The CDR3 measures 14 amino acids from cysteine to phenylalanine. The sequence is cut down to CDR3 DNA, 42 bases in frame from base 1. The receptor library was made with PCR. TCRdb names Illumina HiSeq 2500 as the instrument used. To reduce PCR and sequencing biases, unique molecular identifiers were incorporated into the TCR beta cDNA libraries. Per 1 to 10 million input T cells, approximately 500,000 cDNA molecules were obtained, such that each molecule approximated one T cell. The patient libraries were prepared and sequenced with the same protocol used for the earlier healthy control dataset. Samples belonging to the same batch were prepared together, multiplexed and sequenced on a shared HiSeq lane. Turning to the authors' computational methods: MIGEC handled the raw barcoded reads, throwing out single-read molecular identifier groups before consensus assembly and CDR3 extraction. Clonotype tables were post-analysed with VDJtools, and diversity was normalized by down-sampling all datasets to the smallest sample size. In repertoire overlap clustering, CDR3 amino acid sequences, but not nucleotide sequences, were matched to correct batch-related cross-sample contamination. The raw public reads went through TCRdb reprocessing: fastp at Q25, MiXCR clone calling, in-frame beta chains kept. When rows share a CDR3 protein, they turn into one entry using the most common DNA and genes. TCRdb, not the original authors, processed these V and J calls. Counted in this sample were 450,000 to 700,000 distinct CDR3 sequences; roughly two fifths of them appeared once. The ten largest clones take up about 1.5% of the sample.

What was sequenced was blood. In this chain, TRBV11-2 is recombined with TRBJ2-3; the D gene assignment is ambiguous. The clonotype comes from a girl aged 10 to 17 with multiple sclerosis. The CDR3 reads CASSFDPKTDTQYF. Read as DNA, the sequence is TGTGCCAGCAGCTTCGACCCGAAGACAGATACGCAGTATTTT.